A single sample is the source of the 6 T cell receptor beta chains below, sequenced in a study of T cells after yellow fever vaccination. From the 5' RACE reads, TCRdb called clonotypes with MiXCR, one entry per CDR3 protein. The sample carries under 400,000 distinct CDR3 sequences, 11% recorded once. Sequencing used PBMCs, obtained on the day of the first yellow fever vaccination. These receptor sequences come from a man in his late teens or twenties who received the YFV17D yellow fever vaccine.

The chain recombines TRBV18 with TRBJ2-2, with 8 bases identical to TRBD1. Germline assignment: CDR1 KGHSH and CDR2 LQKENI. This CDR3 is 16 amino acids long. J was trimmed by 2 bases and V by 0 bases; bases with no gene match: 2. CDR3 sequence reads: CASSPPGQGNTGELFF. The CDR3 DNA reads TGTGCCAGCTCACCACCTGGACAGGGTAACACCGGGGAGCTGTTTTTT.

There are a few counts of this clonotype. This chain uses TRBV15 with TRBJ2-2, with D unclear. The germline gives CDR1 LNHNV, CDR2 YYDKDF (reference sequence). Trimming took off 0 bases at V and 8 bases at J, with 10 bases between the two ends. The CDR3 runs 14 residues. The chain's CDR3 is CATSRDGTAGELFF. CDR3 coding DNA: TGTGCCACCAGCAGAGATGGCACCGCTGGGGAGCTGTTTTTT.

This clonotype was seen many times. The genes are TRBV5-6 and TRBJ1-5; TRBD1 might be the D (6 bases). Germline-derived CDR1 and CDR2 are SGHDT and YYEEEE. The CDR3 is 17 residues long. V lost 3 bases to trimming and J lost 0 bases, with 16 bases between them. The CDR3 DNA follows: TGTGCCAGCAGCTCGAAGGGGGGCCTTTATAGCAATCAGCCCCAGCATTTT. Its protein is CASSSKGGLYSNQPQHF.

This clonotype was recorded a few times. The chain uses TRBV11-2 and TRBJ2-5; D might be TRBD1 or TRBD2, each matching 6 bases. The CDR3 runs to 15 residues. The V gene lost 5 bases and the J gene lost 5 bases, with 18 bases spanning the gap. The germline V gene has CDR1 SGHAT and CDR2 FQNNGV. The CDR3 reads CASSPGWGARETQYF. For the CDR3, the DNA is TGTGCCAGCAGCCCTGGGTGGGGGGCCAGGGAGACCCAGTACTTC.

This clonotype occurred a few times. This chain uses TRBV12-3 or TRBV12-4 with TRBJ2-6; D gene uncertain. Trimming removed 7 bases at V and 1 base at J, with 8 bases between. The CDR3 loop spans 14 amino acids. The CDR3 loop is CASTPGSGANVLTF. For the CDR3, the DNA is TGTGCCAGCACCCCCGGGTCTGGGGCCAACGTCCTGACTTTC.

This chain joins TRBV9 and TRBJ2-1, with D possibly being TRBD2 (6 bases). This CDR3 is 14 amino acids long. Germline V lookup: CDR1 SGDLS, CDR2 YYNGEE. V lost 0 bases to trimming and J lost 5 bases, with 9 bases between them. This chain's CDR3 is CASSVGGGNNEQFF. In DNA, the CDR3 is TGTGCCAGCAGCGTAGGTGGGGGGAACAATGAGCAGTTCTTC. The full variable domain, completed using reference TRBV9 and TRBJ2-1, is DSGVTQTPKHLITATGQRVTLRCSPRSGDLSVYWYQQSLDQGLQFLIQYYNGEERAKGNILERFSAQQFPDLHSELNLSSLELGDSALYFCASSVGGGNNEQFFGPGTRLTVL.